What follows are 5 T cell receptor beta chains derived from one specimen sequenced in a study of blood T cells in healthy people across ages. PCR was performed a second time for about 6 to 12 cycles using a sample-barcoded 5' primer and a J-beta primer mix. TCRdb used MiXCR to reprocess the 5' RACE reads, holding one entry per CDR3 protein. In the table there are about 1.7 million distinct CDR3 sequences, roughly 30% of which are singletons. Sequenced material: blood. These receptors originate from a woman aged 30 to 39 in good health.

This clonotype was detected only once. The gene calls are TRBV11-2 and TRBJ1-3; D is unclear. The CDR3 contains 15 residues. Trimming took off 4 bases at V and 3 bases at J, with 13 bases between the two ends. Germline V gene lookup returns CDR1 SGHAT and CDR2 FQNNGV. CDR3 sequence reads: CASSSLVGSGNTIYF. CDR3 DNA: TGTGCCAGCAGCTCCCTTGTTGGAAGTGGAAACACCATATATTTT.

This clonotype appeared a few times. V gene TRBV5-5 combines with J gene TRBJ1-4; tentative D call: TRBD1 (5 bases). V was cut by 2 bases and J by 8 bases, with 16 bases left in between. The CDR3 runs 15 residues. Germline CDR1 and CDR2: SGHKS and YYEKEE (reference sequence). The CDR3 region has the DNA TGTGCCAGCAGCTTCCGGGGGAATGTGGAGGAAAAACTGTTTTTT. The encoded protein is CASSFRGNVEEKLFF.

This clonotype was recorded many times. The chain links TRBV7-8 to TRBJ2-7; 9 nucleotides match TRBD2. CDR1 and CDR2 (germline): SGHVS, FQNEAQ. The length of the CDR3 is 14 residues. J lost 2 bases, V lost 7 bases, and 6 bases had no gene match. The CDR3 DNA follows: TGTGCCAGCACCCCGCTAGCGGGACCCTACGAGCAGTACTTC. Its protein is CASTPLAGPYEQYF.

The rearrangement links TRBV12-5 to TRBJ2-5; unclear D gene. This CDR3 spans 14 amino acids. CDR1 is LGHNT, CDR2 FRNRAP, per germline. V lost 6 bases to trimming and J lost 2 bases, with 13 bases between them. The CDR3 reads CASGPPGPQETQYF. CDR3 bases: TGTGCTAGTGGCCCTCCCGGACCACAAGAGACCCAGTACTTC.

This clonotype was observed a handful of times. The rearrangement uses TRBV20-1 and TRBJ1-1; tentative D call: TRBD1 (6 bases). This CDR3 has 16 residues. Germline CDR1 and CDR2: DFQATT and SNEGSKA (reference sequence). V was shortened by 3 bases and J by 3 bases, with 20 bases between the two germline ends. In DNA form, the CDR3 reads TGCAGTGCTAGGACCCCGAATGGGGGGCTGGACACTGAAGCTTTCTTT. Amino acids: CSARTPNGGLDTEAFF.